This TCR beta chain is from a study of a mutant IDH1 vaccine in newly diagnosed glioma. The time point here: baseline, week 1 (first vaccination visit). Sample treatment: pre-vaccination baseline after standard-of-care therapy. New WHO grade 3 or 4 astrocytomas that were IDH1-mutant and ATRX-lost had been found in donors. Germline CDR1 is SGHDN and CDR2 is FVKESK. This CDR3 is built from 15 residues. J gave up 3 bases and V 3 bases, and 3 bases lay outside the gene matches. The table came from immunoSEQ multiplex PCR; TCRdb's copy has only in-frame clones and leaves some out. The sample holds around 88,000 clones; 80% are singletons and the top ten take around 7%.

The source is a man aged 35 to 55 with glioma. Sequences were derived from PBMCs, sampled from a glioma patient treated with radiotherapy, temozolomide or both. The V call is TRBV14, the J call TRBJ2-1; 9 bases line up with TRBD2. This CDR3 is CASSQTSGSYNEQFF. In DNA form, the CDR3 reads TGTGCCAGCAGCCAGACTAGCGGAAGCTACAATGAGCAGTTCTTC.